This T cell receptor (beta chain) was observed in a study of cytomegalovirus exposure and HLA in healthy donors. Overall study findings and caveats: Most TCR sequences showed up rarely, but some public TCRs showed up in many donors. Later analysis identified over 15,000 TCR beta sequences associated with HLA alleles, using a false discovery rate threshold of 0.05. According to the study, 160 or so TCR beta chains were cytomegalovirus-associated. Presence/absence results assume similar sequencing depth per donor, which may not hold.

The PCR made use of 60 Vbeta and 13 Jbeta primers. TCRdb keeps only in-frame clones here, not all; method: immunoSEQ multiplex PCR. The table has over 85,000 clones, just under 80% seen once. Unmatched junction bases numbered 2, after V lost 4 bases and J lost 0 bases. The CDR3 totals 17 residues. Per the germline V gene, CDR1 is SNHLY and CDR2 is FYNNEI. Remarks on this clone: Its antigen is currently unknown.

This clonotype originated in a woman in her forties in good health and CMV-seronegative. The specimen sequenced was PBMCs. V and J are TRBV2 and TRBJ2-3; TRBD2 matches at 15 bases. The CDR3 loop is CASSGTSGRASTDTQYF. CDR3 sequence (DNA): TGTGCCAGCAGTGGGACTAGCGGGAGGGCTAGCACAGATACGCAGTATTTT.